This entry is about one TCR beta chain. This clone has only a few counts. There is no known antigen for this receptor. Within one base of it there is no much larger clone, and no base qualities were kept. The record originates from a study of graft-versus-host responses after intestinal transplantation (dated by TCRdb to 2020 to 2022). Regarding the research as a whole: Recipients received multivisceral, liver-intestinal, or isolated intestinal transplants. Every recipient was given anti-thymocyte globulin induction, then maintenance tacrolimus and steroids for about three years. After intestinal transplantation, graft-versus-host and host-versus-graft alloreactive T cell clones in the graft, circulation and bone marrow were tracked using bulk TCR-beta CDR3 sequencing. Alloreactive clones were identified by sequencing pre-transplant mixed lymphocyte reaction products and comparing them with unstimulated pre-transplant donor and recipient T cells. A cohort of about 26 intestinal transplant recipients, including one retransplant, was enrolled, and a few patients lacking pretransplant specimens were excluded. Donor T cell macrochimerism was defined as a peak of at least 4% donor T cells among recipient peripheral blood mononuclear cells. Instead of going to the commercial service, samples from a few later patients were sequenced in-house on an Illumina MiSeq and processed with MiXCR.

Read against the paper, the sample's time point label means: cells obtained before transplantation from donor or recipient. CD3+CD4+ and CD3+CD8+ populations were FACS-sorted from unstimulated pre-transplant donor and recipient cells taken from spleen or lymph nodes. What the research found in general, with its limitations: In the allografts of patients with donor T cell macrochimerism, GvH to HvG T cell clonal ratios were high. GvH clones turned up in recipient bone marrow, with some appearing earlier in ileal mucosa or blood, a pattern consistent with an intestinal mucosal origin. Peak levels of circulating GvH clones were associated with declines in HvG clones early after transplant. Conclusions were limited by the relatively low number and heterogeneity of intestinal transplant patients.

The method behind the library was the immunoSEQ multiplex PCR assay. In most patients, genomic DNA was isolated using the Qiagen DNeasy Blood and Tissue Kit and sent frozen to Adaptive Biotechnologies for TCR sequencing. For most patients, genomic DNA was subjected to high-throughput TCR-beta CDR3 sequencing by Adaptive Biotechnologies. In the authors' own workflow: TCR sequencing data were retrieved from Adaptive's ImmunoSEQ software for roughly 17 patients, whereas a few other patients were processed with MiXCR and VDJtools. To correct CD4 versus CD8 sorting errors, any sequence found in both subsets at a frequency ratio below 5:1 was removed. CDR3 nucleotide sequences shared by donor and recipient were removed because the origin of these sequences could not be assigned. To count as alloreactive, a clone needed at least 2-fold expansion over unstimulated cells and a minimum CFSE-low frequency of 0.002% (template counts) or 0.001% (read counts). Clones detected in sequenced pre-transplant spleen, lymph node, or MLR CFSE-low populations of the donor or recipient were defined as mappable. Cumulative frequency of alloreactive clones was calculated as a percentage of all sequences weighted by copy number. Drawn from immuneACCESS, this table holds only the in-frame rearrangements with V and J called that TCRdb kept. Clones are partly lost; checked studies trace under half to an unresolved V gene and leave the rest unexplained. The D gene and trimming were derived from the DNA, and the V and J assignments and clone size from that table. Across this sample there are about 99,000 clones, with under 95% seen only once. The ten largest clones add up to approximately 1% of the sample.

The germline V gene (reference sequence) yields SEHNR for CDR1 and FQNEAQ for CDR2. Unmatched junction bases come to 7, with V trimmed by 8 bases and J by 4 bases. Measured from the cysteine to the phenylalanine, the CDR3 is 14 residues long. The kept DNA is CDR3 alone, 42 bases in frame from the first base. The rearrangement joined TRBV7-9 to TRBJ1-2, and TRBD1 aligns with 10 junction nucleotides. The TCR originated in a human donor who received an intestinal transplant. The sequenced sample was unstimulated CD8+ T cells sorted from spleen or lymph node cells, obtained before intestinal transplant. The CDR3 here reads CASGGTGVFYGYTF. In nucleotides, the sequence is TGTGCCAGCGGGGGGACAGGGGTTTTCTATGGCTACACCTTC.